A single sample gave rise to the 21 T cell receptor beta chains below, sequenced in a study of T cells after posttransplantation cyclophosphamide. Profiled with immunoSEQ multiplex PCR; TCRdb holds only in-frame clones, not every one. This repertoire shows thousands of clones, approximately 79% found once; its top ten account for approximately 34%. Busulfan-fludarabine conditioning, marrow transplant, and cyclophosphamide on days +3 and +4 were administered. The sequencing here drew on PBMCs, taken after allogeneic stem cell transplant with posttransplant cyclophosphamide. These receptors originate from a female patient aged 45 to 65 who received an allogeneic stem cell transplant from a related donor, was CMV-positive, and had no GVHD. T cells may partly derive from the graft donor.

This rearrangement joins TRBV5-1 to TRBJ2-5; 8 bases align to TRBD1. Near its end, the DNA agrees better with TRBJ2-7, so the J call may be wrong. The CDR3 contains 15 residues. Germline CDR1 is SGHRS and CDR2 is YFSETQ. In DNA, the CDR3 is TGCGCCAGCACCCCTGACAGGGGTTCAAACTACGAGCAGTACTTC. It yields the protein CASTPDRGSNYEQYF.

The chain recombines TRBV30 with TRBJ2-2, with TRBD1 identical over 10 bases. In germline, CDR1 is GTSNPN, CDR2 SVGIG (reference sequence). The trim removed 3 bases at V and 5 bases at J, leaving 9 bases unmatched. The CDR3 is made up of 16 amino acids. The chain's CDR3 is CAWSRWTGGGTGELFF. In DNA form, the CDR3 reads TGTGCCTGGAGCAGGTGGACAGGGGGTGGGACCGGGGAGCTGTTTTTT. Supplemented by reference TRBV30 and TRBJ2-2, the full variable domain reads SQTIHQWPATLVQPVGSPLSLECTVEGTSNPNLYWYRQAAGRGLQLLFYSVGIGQISSEVPQNLSASRPQDRQFILSSKKLLLSDSGFYLCAWSRWTGGGTGELFFGEGSRLTVL.

CDR3 amino acids: CASSPGHSRSGELFF. The CDR3 nucleotides read TGTGCCAGCAGCCCCGGACACTCGAGGTCCGGGGAGCTGTTTTTT. The V call is TRBV11-3, the J call TRBJ2-2; D perhaps matches TRBD1 (5 bases). Germline V gene lookup returns CDR1 SGHNT and CDR2 YENEEA. This CDR3 is built from 15 residues. Trimming cost V 5 bases and J 6 bases, with 16 bases left between them.

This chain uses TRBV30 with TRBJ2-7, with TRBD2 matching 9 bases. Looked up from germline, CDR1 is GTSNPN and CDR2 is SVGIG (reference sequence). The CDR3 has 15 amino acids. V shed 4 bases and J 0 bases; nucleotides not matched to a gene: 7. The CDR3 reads CAWKVAGDVSYEQYF. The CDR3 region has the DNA TGTGCCTGGAAGGTAGCGGGAGATGTCTCCTACGAGCAGTACTTC.

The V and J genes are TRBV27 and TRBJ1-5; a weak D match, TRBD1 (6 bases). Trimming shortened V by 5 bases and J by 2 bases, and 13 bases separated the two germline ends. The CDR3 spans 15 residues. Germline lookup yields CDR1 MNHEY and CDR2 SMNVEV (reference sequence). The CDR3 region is CASSPQGLGNQPQHF. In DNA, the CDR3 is TGTGCCAGCAGTCCACAGGGTTTGGGCAATCAGCCCCAGCATTTT.

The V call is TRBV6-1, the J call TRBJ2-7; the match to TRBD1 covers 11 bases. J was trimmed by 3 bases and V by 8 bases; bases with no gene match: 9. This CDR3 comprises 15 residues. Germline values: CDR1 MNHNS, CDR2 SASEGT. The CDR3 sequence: CASRREGQGVYEQYF. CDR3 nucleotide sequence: TGTGCCAGCCGGAGGGAGGGACAGGGGGTCTACGAGCAGTACTTC.

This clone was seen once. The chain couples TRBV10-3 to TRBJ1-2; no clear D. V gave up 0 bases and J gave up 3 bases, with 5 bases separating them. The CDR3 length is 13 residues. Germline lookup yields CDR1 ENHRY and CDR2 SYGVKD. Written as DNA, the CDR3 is TGTGCCATCAGTGAGTCCGGGGACTATGGCTACACCTTC. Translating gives CAISESGDYGYTF.

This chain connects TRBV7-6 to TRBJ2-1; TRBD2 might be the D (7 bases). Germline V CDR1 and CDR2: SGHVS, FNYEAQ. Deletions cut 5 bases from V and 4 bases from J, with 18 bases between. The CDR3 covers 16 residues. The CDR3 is CASSAGVRGRYNEQFF. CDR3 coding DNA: TGTGCCAGCAGCGCAGGGGTGCGGGGGAGGTACAATGAGCAGTTCTTC.

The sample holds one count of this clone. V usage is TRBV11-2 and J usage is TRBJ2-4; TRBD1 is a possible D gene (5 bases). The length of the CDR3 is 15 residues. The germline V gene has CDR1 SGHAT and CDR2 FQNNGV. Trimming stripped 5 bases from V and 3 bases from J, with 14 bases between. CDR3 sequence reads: CASSTWNTGKNIQYF. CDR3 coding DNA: TGTGCCAGCAGCACCTGGAACACAGGCAAAAACATTCAGTACTTC.

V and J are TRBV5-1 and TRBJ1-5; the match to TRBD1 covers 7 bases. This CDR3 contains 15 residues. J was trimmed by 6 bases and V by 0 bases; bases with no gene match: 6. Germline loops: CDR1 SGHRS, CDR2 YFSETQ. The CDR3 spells CASSLDGTEGQPQHF. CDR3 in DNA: TGCGCCAGCAGCTTGGATGGGACAGAGGGTCAGCCCCAGCATTTT.

The CDR3 region has the DNA TGTGCCAGCAGTGAAGCCGGGACAGCCACTAGTGGCTACACCTTC. Translated, it gives CASSEAGTATSGYTF. J is TRBJ1-2 and V is TRBV2; 7 bases agree with TRBD1. This CDR3 is 15 amino acids long. V lost 0 bases to trimming and J lost 7 bases; unmatched junction nucleotides: 8. Germline V gene sequence: CDR1 SNHLY, CDR2 FYNNEI.

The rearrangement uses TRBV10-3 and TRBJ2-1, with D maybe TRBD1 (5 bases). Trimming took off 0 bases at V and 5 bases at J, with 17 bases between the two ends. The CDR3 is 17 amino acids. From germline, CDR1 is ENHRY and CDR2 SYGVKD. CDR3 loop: CAISESVQGGSDNEQFF. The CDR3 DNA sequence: TGTGCCATCAGTGAGTCGGTTCAGGGCGGATCCGACAATGAGCAGTTCTTC.

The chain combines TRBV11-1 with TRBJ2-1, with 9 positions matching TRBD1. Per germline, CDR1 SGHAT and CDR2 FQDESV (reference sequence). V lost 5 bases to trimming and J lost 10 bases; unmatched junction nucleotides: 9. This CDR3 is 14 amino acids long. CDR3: CASSRGQGEGEQFF. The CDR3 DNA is TGTGCCAGCAGCAGGGGACAGGGAGAAGGCGAGCAGTTCTTC. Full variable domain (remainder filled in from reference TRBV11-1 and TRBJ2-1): EAEVAQSPRYKITEKSQAVAFWCDPISGHATLYWYRQILGQGPELLVQFQDESVVDDSQLPKDRFSAERLKGVDSTLKIQPAELGDSAMYLCASSRGQGEGEQFFGPGTRLTVL.

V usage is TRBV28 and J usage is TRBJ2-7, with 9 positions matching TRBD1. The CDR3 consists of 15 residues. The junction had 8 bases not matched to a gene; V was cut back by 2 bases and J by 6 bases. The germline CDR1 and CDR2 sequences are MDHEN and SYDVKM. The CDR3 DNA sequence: TGTGCCAGCAGTTTACCCTGGACAGGGGATGGCGAGCAGTACTTC. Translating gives CASSLPWTGDGEQYF. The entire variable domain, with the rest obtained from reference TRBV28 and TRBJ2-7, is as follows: DVKVTQSSRYLVKRTGEKVFLECVQDMDHENMFWYRQDPGLGLRLIYFSYDVKMKEKGDIPEGYSVSREKKERFSLILESASTNQTSMYLCASSLPWTGDGEQYFGPGTRLTVT.

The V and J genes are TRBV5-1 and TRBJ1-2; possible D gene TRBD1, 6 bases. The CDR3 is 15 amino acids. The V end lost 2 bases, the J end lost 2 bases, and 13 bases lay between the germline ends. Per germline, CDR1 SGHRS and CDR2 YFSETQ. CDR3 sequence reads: CASSFSLTGNYGYTF. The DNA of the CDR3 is TGCGCCAGCAGCTTCTCCCTGACAGGCAACTATGGCTACACCTTC.

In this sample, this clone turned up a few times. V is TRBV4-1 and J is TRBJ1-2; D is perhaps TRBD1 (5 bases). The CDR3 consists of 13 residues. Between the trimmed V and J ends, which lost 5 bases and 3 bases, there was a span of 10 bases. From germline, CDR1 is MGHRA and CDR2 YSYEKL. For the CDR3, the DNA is TGCGCCAGCAGCGGCAGGGTTCACTATGGCTACACCTTC. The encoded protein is CASSGRVHYGYTF.

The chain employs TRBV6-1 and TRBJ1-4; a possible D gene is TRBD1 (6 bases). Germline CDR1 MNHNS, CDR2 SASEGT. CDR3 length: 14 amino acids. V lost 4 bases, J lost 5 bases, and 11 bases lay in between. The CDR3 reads CASSVNRENEKLFF. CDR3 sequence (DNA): TGTGCCAGCAGTGTTAACAGGGAAAATGAAAAACTGTTTTTT.

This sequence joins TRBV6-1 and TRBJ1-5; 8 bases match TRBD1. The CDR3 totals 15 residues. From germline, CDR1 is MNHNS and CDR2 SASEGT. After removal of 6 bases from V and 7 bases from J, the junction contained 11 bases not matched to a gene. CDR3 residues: CASRGGQGEVQPQHF. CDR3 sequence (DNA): TGTGCCAGCAGAGGAGGACAGGGAGAAGTCCAGCCCCAGCATTTT.

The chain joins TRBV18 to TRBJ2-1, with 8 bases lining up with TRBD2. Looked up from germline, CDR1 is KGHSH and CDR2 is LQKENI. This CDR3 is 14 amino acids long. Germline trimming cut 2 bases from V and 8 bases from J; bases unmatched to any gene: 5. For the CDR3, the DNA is TGTGCCAGCTCACCAAGGAGCGGGGGTGATGAGCAGTTCTTC. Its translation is CASSPRSGGDEQFF.

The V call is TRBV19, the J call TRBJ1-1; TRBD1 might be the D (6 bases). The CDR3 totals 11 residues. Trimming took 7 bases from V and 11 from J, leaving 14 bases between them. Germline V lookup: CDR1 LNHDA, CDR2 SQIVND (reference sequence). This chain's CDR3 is CASTFGGAAFF. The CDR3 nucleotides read TGTGCCAGTACCTTCGGGGGGGCGGCTTTCTTT.

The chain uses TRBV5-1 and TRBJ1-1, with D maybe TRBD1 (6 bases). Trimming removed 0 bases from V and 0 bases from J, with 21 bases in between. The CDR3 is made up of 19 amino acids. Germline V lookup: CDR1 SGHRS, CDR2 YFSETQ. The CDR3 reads CASSLEGRGREGLNTEAFF. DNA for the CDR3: TGCGCCAGCAGCTTGGAGGGCAGGGGCCGCGAGGGGTTGAACACTGAAGCTTTCTTT. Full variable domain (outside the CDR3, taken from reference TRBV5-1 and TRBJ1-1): KAGVTQTPRYLIKTRGQQVTLSCSPISGHRSVSWYQQTPGQGLQFLFEYFSETQRNKGNFPGRFSGRQFSNSRSEMNVSTLELGDSALYLCASSLEGRGREGLNTEAFFGQGTRLTVV.